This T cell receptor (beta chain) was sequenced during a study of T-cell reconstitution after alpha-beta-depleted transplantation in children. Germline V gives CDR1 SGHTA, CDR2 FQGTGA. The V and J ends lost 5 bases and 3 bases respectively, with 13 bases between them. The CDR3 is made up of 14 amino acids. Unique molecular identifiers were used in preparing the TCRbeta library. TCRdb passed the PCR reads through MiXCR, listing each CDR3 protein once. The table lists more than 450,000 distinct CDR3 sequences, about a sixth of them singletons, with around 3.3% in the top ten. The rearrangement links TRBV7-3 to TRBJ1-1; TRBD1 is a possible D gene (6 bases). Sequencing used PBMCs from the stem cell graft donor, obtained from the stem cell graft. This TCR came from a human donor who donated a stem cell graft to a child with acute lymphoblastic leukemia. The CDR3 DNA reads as TGTGCCAGCAGCAAGGACAGCTTTGACACTGAAGCTTTCTTT. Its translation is CASSKDSFDTEAFF.